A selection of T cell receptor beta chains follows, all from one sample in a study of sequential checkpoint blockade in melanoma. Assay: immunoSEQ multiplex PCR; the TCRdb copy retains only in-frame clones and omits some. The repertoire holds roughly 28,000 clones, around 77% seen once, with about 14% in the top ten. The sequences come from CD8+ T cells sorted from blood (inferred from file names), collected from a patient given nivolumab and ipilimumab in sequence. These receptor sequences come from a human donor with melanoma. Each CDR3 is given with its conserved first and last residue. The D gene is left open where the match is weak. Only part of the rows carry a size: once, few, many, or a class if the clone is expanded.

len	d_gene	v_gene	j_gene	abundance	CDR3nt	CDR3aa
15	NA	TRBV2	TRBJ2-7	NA	TGTGCCAGCAGTGAAGACAGGGAATCCTCCTACGAGCAGTACTTC	CASSEDRESSYEQYF
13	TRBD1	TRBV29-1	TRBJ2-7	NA	TGCAGCGTTGAAGAGGGGACAGTAGGCGAGCAGTACTTC	CSVEEGTVGEQYF
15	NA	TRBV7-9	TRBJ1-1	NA	TGTGCCAGCAGCTTAGATGTGGGCATGAACACTGAAGCTTTCTTT	CASSLDVGMNTEAFF
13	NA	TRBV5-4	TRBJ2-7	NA	TGTGCCAGCAGTCGCCCCCCAGGACTCGAGCAGTACTTC	CASSRPPGLEQYF
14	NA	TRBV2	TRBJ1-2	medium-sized	TGTGCCAGCAGTGAATCGGGGAGCAGCTATGGCTACACCTTC	CASSESGSSYGYTF
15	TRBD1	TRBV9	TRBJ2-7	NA	TGTGCCAGCAGCGTTGGACAGGGCTTCTCCTACGAGCAGTACTTC	CASSVGQGFSYEQYF
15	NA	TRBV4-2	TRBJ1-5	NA	TGTGCCAGCAGCCTCGACGGGGGACGCAATCAGCCCCAGCATTTT	CASSLDGGRNQPQHF
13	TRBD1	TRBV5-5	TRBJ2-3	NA	TGTGCCAGCGTGGACAGGACCACAGATACGCAGTATTTT	CASVDRTTDTQYF
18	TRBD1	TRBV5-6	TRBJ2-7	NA	TGTGCCAGCAGCAAGGGACAGGGGGGACTCCTGGACGACTACGAGCAGTACTTC	CASSKGQGGLLDDYEQYF
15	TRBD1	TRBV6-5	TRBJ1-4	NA	TGTGCCAGCAGCCCAAACAGGGGCGGTAATGAAAAACTGTTTTTT	CASSPNRGGNEKLFF
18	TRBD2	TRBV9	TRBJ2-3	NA	TGTGCCAGCAGCGTAGGGCCCCTAGCGGGGGGGCCGGCAGATACGCAGTATTTT	CASSVGPLAGGPADTQYF
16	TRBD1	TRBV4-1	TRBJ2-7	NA	TGCGCCAGCAGCCCCGGGGCACGACAGGGGGCTTACGAGCAGTACTTC	CASSPGARQGAYEQYF
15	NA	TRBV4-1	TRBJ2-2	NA	TGCGCCAGCAGCCAAGATGGGGGGTTCGCCGGGGAGCTGTTTTTT	CASSQDGGFAGELFF
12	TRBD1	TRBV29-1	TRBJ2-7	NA	TGCAGCTTCCTGGGACAGGGGCTCGAGCAGTACTTC	CSFLGQGLEQYF
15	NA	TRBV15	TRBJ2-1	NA	TGTGCCACCACCCCTAGATCCGAGGGTTACAATGAGCAGTTCTTC	CATTPRSEGYNEQFF
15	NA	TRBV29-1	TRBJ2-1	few	TGCAGCGTTGGTCGTAAGGGGTTGAAGCCGGATGAGCAGTTCTTC	CSVGRKGLKPDEQFF
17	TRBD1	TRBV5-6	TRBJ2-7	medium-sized	TGTGCCAGCACCGTCAAAGGGGGCAGGAATAGATTCTACGAGCAGTACTTC	CASTVKGGRNRFYEQYF
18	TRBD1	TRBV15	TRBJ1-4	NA	TGTGCCACCAGCAGGTCGACAGGGTTTAGTAGTGGTAATGAAAAACTGTTTTTT	CATSRSTGFSSGNEKLFF
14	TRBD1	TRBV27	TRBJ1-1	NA	TGTGCCAGCAGACTACAGGGGGTGAACACTGAAGCTTTCTTT	CASRLQGVNTEAFF
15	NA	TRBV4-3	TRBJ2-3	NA	TGCGCCAGCAGCCAAGAGGGGCGCTTGACAGATACGCAGTATTTT	CASSQEGRLTDTQYF
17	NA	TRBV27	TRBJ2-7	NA	TGTGCCAGCAGACTCACGGGACACAGTTTCCTCTCCTACGAGCAGTACTTC	CASRLTGHSFLSYEQYF
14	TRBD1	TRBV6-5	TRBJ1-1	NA	TGTGCCAGCAGTAACCAGGGGGAAGGCACTGAAGCTTTCTTT	CASSNQGEGTEAFF
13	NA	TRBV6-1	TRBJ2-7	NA	TGTGCCAGCAGTGAGGGAGACTCCTACGAGCAGTACTTC	CASSEGDSYEQYF
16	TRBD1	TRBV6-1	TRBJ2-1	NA	TGCGCCAGCAGTGTTCAGGGGGCGCCGGGCTACAATGAGCAGTTCTTC	CASSVQGAPGYNEQFF
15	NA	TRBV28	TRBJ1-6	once	TGTGCCAGCAGCCGAATAGGCACAGGGTCTTCACCCCTCCACTTT	CASSRIGTGSSPLHF
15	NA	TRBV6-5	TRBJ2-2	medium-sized	TGTGCCAGCAGTTACTTTGCGGGGAACACCGGGGAGCTGTTTTTT	CASSYFAGNTGELFF
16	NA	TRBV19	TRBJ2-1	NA	TGTGCCAGTAGTATGACAGGACTCGTCCTTTACAATGAGCAGTTCTTC	CASSMTGLVLYNEQFF